Below are 23 T cell receptor beta chains sequenced from a single sample in a study of cytomegalovirus exposure and HLA in healthy donors. This table comes from immunoSEQ multiplex PCR, and its TCRdb copy is limited to in-frame clones, with some not included. The sample gives 100,000 to 150,000 clones, around nine tenths of which show up once; about 2% is in the top ten. The sequencing input was PBMCs. The receptors stem from a woman aged 18 to 35 in good health and CMV-seronegative.

The chain has TRBV11-1 and TRBJ2-4; possibly TRBD2 for D (6 bases). CDR3 length equals 15 residues. Germline loops: CDR1 SGHAT, CDR2 FQDESV (reference sequence). The ends were cut back, 1 base at V and 9 bases at J, with 16 bases in the middle. CDR3 loop: CASSLGVPGLGIQYF. CDR3 nucleotides: TGTGCCAGCAGCTTAGGGGTCCCGGGACTGGGCATTCAGTACTTC. Complete variable domain (other parts from reference TRBV11-1 and TRBJ2-4): EAEVAQSPRYKITEKSQAVAFWCDPISGHATLYWYRQILGQGPELLVQFQDESVVDDSQLPKDRFSAERLKGVDSTLKIQPAELGDSAMYLCASSLGVPGLGIQYFGAGTRLSVL.

This chain uses TRBV5-1 with TRBJ1-4; D is perhaps TRBD1 (5 bases). Germline values: CDR1 SGHRS, CDR2 YFSETQ. The CDR3 is 15 amino acids. V was clipped by 0 bases and J by 4 bases, with 10 bases between them. The DNA for the CDR3 is TGCGCCAGCAGCTTGGCCGACAGAAGTAATGAAAAACTGTTTTTT. Protein product: CASSLADRSNEKLFF.

J is TRBJ2-7 and V is TRBV11-3; weak D call: TRBD2 (5 bases). The CDR3 runs 13 residues. Looked up from germline, CDR1 is SGHNT and CDR2 is YENEEA. V was trimmed by 5 bases and J by 5 bases, leaving 13 bases between them. CDR3 in amino acids: CASSPPLVDEQYF. The CDR3 DNA sequence: TGTGCCAGCAGCCCTCCACTAGTAGACGAGCAGTACTTC. The variable domain in full, completed from reference TRBV11-3 and TRBJ2-7, reads EAGVVQSPRYKIIEKKQPVAFWCNPISGHNTLYWYLQNLGQGPELLIRYENEEAVDDSQLPKDRFSAERLKGVDSTLKIQPAELGDSAVYLCASSPPLVDEQYFGPGTRLTVT.

The chain recombines TRBV5-4 with TRBJ2-7; a possible D gene is TRBD2 (7 bases). The CDR3 runs 16 residues. Germline CDR1 is SGHNT and CDR2 is YYREEE (reference sequence). V was pared by 3 bases and J by 0 bases, with 16 bases between. The chain's CDR3 is CASSWEGGRSSYEQYF. DNA for the CDR3: TGTGCCAGCAGCTGGGAGGGGGGGAGGAGCTCCTACGAGCAGTACTTC.

The chain has TRBV19 and TRBJ2-1; the match to TRBD2 covers 7 bases. Germline V gene sequence: CDR1 LNHDA, CDR2 SQIVND (reference sequence). The CDR3 sequence is 14 residues long. The ends lost 5 bases at V and 8 bases at J; junction bases unmatched: 9. The CDR3 region is CASSPGGSVDEQFF. The CDR3 nucleotides read TGTGCCAGTAGTCCCGGCGGGAGCGTCGATGAGCAGTTCTTC.

The rearrangement links TRBV18 to TRBJ2-7; no clear D gene. The CDR3 is 15 amino acids. Trimming left V 1 base short and J 2 bases short, with 12 bases between. CDR1 and CDR2 from the germline V gene are KGHSH and LQKENI. The CDR3 nucleotides are TGTGCCAGCTCACCACGAGTTGCGGTTCCCTACGAGCAGTACTTC. Translating gives CASSPRVAVPYEQYF.

The chain employs TRBV19 and TRBJ2-2; D may be TRBD2 (6 bases). The ends were cut back, 0 bases at V and 7 bases at J, with 12 bases in the middle. CDR3 length: 15 residues. Germline V gives CDR1 LNHDA, CDR2 SQIVND (reference sequence). This chain's CDR3 is CASSIDRGFGGELFF. The CDR3 nucleotides are TGTGCCAGTAGTATAGATCGGGGGTTTGGCGGGGAGCTGTTTTTT.

This clone has a handful of counts. CDR3: CASSYSQGSNQPQHF. CDR3 DNA: TGTGCCAGCAGTTACTCCCAGGGGAGCAATCAGCCCCAGCATTTT. V and J are TRBV6-5 and TRBJ1-5; TRBD1 might be the D (6 bases). The V end was cut by 0 bases, the J end by 1 base, with 7 bases between. The CDR3 covers 15 residues. Germline assignment: CDR1 MNHEY and CDR2 SVGAGI.

The V and J genes are TRBV9 and TRBJ1-3, with D maybe TRBD1 (5 bases). The germline gives CDR1 SGDLS, CDR2 YYNGEE. Trimming removed 4 bases from V and 2 bases from J, with 13 bases in between. There are 15 residues in the CDR3. DNA of the CDR3: TGTGCCAGCAGCATAAGGGACTCTACTGGAAACACCATATATTTT. This codes for CASSIRDSTGNTIYF.

The chain couples TRBV7-9 to TRBJ1-2; TRBD1 matches 8 bases. The junction had 9 bases not matched to a gene; V was cut back by 5 bases and J by 1 base. The CDR3 has 16 amino acids. Germline-derived CDR1 and CDR2 are SEHNR and FQNEAQ (reference sequence). The CDR3, as DNA: TGTGCCAGCAGCCGATTCCCGGGACAGGTTAACTATGGCTACACCTTC. Residues: CASSRFPGQVNYGYTF.

The chain combines TRBV9 with TRBJ2-2; D may be TRBD1 (5 bases). The CDR3 contains 12 residues. V lost 6 bases, J lost 6 bases, and 9 bases lay in between. Germline V CDR1 and CDR2: SGDLS, YYNGEE. In DNA, the CDR3 is TGTGCCAGCAAAGGGGTTTCCGGGGAGCTGTTTTTT. It encodes CASKGVSGELFF.

In nucleotides, the CDR3 is TGCAGCGCTGTACAGGGCGCAGATACGCAGTATTTT. Translating it yields CSAVQGADTQYF. The chain recombines TRBV29-1 with TRBJ2-3, with D tentatively TRBD1 (6 bases). This CDR3 is 12 amino acids long. V was shortened by 7 bases and J by 4 bases, with 12 bases between the two germline ends. Germline V gene lookup returns CDR1 SQVTM and CDR2 ANQGSEA.

The rearrangement uses TRBV18 and TRBJ2-5; TRBD2 matches 8 bases. V lost 4 bases, J lost 5 bases, and 3 bases stayed unmatched. The germline V gene encodes CDR1 KGHSH and CDR2 LQKENI. There are 13 residues in the CDR3. The DNA of the CDR3 is TGTGCCAGCTCACATACTAGCGGCGAGACCCAGTACTTC. It translates to CASSHTSGETQYF. Full variable domain (outside the CDR3, taken from reference TRBV18 and TRBJ2-5): NAGVMQNPRHLVRRRGQEARLRCSPMKGHSHVYWYRQLPEEGLKFMVYLQKENIIDESGMPKERFSAEFPKEGPSILRIQQVVRGDSAAYFCASSHTSGETQYFGPGTRLLVL.

The chain employs TRBV15 and TRBJ1-5; 10 nucleotides match TRBD1. The CDR3 loop spans 15 amino acids. CDR1 and CDR2 from the germline V gene are LNHNV and YYDKDF (reference sequence). J lost 4 bases, V lost 6 bases, and 6 bases had no gene match. CDR3 bases: TGTGCCACCAGTCGGGACAGGGGATCTAATCAGCCCCAGCATTTT. Protein: CATSRDRGSNQPQHF.

The CDR3 reads CASSLRPPGTGGETQYF. The CDR3 nucleotides read TGTGCCAGCAGCTTACGTCCCCCCGGGACAGGGGGAGAGACCCAGTACTTC. V usage is TRBV11-3 and J usage is TRBJ2-5; 11 nucleotides line up with TRBD1. V lost 2 bases to trimming and J lost 4 bases; unmatched junction nucleotides: 9. CDR3 size: 17 residues. The V gene's germline CDR1 is SGHNT and CDR2 YENEEA. The variable domain in full, with the rest retrieved from reference TRBV11-3 and TRBJ2-5, is EAGVVQSPRYKIIEKKQPVAFWCNPISGHNTLYWYLQNLGQGPELLIRYENEEAVDDSQLPKDRFSAERLKGVDSTLKIQPAELGDSAVYLCASSLRPPGTGGETQYFGPGTRLLVL.

The chain has TRBV5-6 and TRBJ1-1; D perhaps matches TRBD1 (5 bases). CDR3 length equals 14 residues. V was cut by 4 bases and J by 0 bases, with 10 bases left in between. Per germline, CDR1 SGHDT and CDR2 YYEEEE. CDR3 protein: CASSGRGLNTEAFF. The CDR3 DNA reads TGTGCCAGCAGCGGGAGGGGTTTGAACACTGAAGCTTTCTTT.

This chain uses TRBV7-9 with TRBJ1-1, with TRBD1 matching over 9 bases. V dropped 2 bases and J dropped 4; count of bases not matched to a gene: 2. The germline CDR1 and CDR2 sequences are SEHNR and FQNEAQ (reference sequence). This CDR3 spans 14 amino acids. CDR3 bases: TGTGCCAGCAGCTTAACGACAGGGGGCACTGAAGCTTTCTTT. Its translation: CASSLTTGGTEAFF.

The chain recombines TRBV19 with TRBJ2-3; tentative D call: TRBD2 (6 bases). There are 14 residues in the CDR3. Between the trimmed V and J ends, which lost 7 bases and 6 bases, there was a span of 17 bases. In germline, CDR1 is LNHDA, CDR2 SQIVND (reference sequence). As DNA, the CDR3 is TGTGCCAGTACTGCGACGGGAGCATTTGATACGCAGTATTTT. As protein: CASTATGAFDTQYF.

This clone appeared once. This chain connects TRBV6-1 to TRBJ1-5, with TRBD1 matching over 7 bases. The CDR3 spans 15 residues. The germline CDR1 and CDR2 sequences are MNHNS and SASEGT. The ends lost 6 bases at V and 0 bases at J; junction bases unmatched: 5. For the CDR3, the DNA is TGTGCCAGCAGATCGGGACAGTATAGCAATCAGCCCCAGCATTTT. Residues: CASRSGQYSNQPQHF.

The chain links TRBV15 to TRBJ2-3, with 11 bases matching TRBD2. The CDR3 is 19 residues long. Germline V CDR1 and CDR2: LNHNV, YYDKDF (reference sequence). After removal of 4 bases from V and 4 bases from J, the junction contained 16 bases not matched to a gene. The CDR3 nucleotides are TGTGCCACCAGCAACTCCCTAGCGGGAGGTTCGGCGGAGGCAGATACGCAGTATTTT. It specifies CATSNSLAGGSAEADTQYF.

This chain uses TRBV12-5 with TRBJ2-7; D unresolved. CDR3 length: 13 amino acids. V lost 0 bases and J 3 bases, leaving 6 bases between the germline ends. Germline V gives CDR1 LGHNT, CDR2 FRNRAP. The CDR3: CASGLVYSYEQYF. The CDR3 coding sequence is TGTGCTAGTGGTTTGGTATACAGCTACGAGCAGTACTTC.

The genes are TRBV5-4 and TRBJ2-7; tentative D call: TRBD2 (5 bases). Germline lookup yields CDR1 SGHNT and CDR2 YYREEE (reference sequence). The CDR3 extends over 14 amino acids. V lost 3 bases, J lost 5 bases, and 15 bases lay in between. The CDR3 bases are TGTGCCAGCAGCTCCGGACTGGCTACCCACGAGCAGTACTTC. It translates to CASSSGLATHEQYF.

This chain joins TRBV15 and TRBJ2-5; 10 bases agree with TRBD2. The length of the CDR3 is 14 residues. Germline V CDR1 and CDR2: LNHNV, YYDKDF (reference sequence). Trimming at V came to 5 bases and at J to 7 bases, leaving 7 bases not matched to a gene. The CDR3 protein is CATSVLAGDTTQYF. The CDR3 DNA follows: TGTGCCACCAGCGTCCTAGCGGGAGACACGACCCAGTACTTC.